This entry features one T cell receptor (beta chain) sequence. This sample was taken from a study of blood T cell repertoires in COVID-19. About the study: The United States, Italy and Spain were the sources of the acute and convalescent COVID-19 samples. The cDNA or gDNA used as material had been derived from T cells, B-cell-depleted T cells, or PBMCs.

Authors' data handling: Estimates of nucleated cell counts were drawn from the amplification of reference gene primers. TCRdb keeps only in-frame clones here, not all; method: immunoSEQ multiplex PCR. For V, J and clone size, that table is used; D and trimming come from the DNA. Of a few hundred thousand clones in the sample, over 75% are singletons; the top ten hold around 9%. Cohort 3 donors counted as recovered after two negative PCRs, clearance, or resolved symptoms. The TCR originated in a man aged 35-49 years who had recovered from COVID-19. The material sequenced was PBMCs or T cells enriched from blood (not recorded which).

CDR3 coding DNA: TGTGCCAGCACCAGGGACAGGCTTGAACCTCTCCCCTACGAGCAGTACTTC. Its translation: CASTRDRLEPLPYEQYF. The chain links TRBV21-1 to TRBJ2-7; the table's D gene call, TRBD1, was not cross checked with the DNA. TRBV21-1 is a documented pseudogene. This CDR3 region has 17 residues.